This T cell receptor beta chain was identified in a study of control samples from healthy donors and cancer patients. Measured with immunoSEQ multiplex PCR; TCRdb has only the in-frame clones, and not every one. This sample carries 170,000 or so clones, 85% to 95% of them seen once, and the ten largest clones take roughly 1.5%. The length of the CDR3 is 13 residues. Trimming cost V 8 bases and J 6 bases; bases outside gene matches: 8. Germline loops: CDR1 LGHDT, CDR2 YNNKEL (reference sequence). The specimen sequenced was blood. V and J are TRBV3-1 (or the pseudogene TRBV3-2) and TRBJ1-2; 8 bases map to TRBD1. This clonotype was sampled from a man aged 18-30 years in good health. The CDR3 here is CASSDRDVDGYTF. The CDR3, as DNA: TGTGCCAGCTCGGACAGGGATGTGGATGGCTACACCTTC.